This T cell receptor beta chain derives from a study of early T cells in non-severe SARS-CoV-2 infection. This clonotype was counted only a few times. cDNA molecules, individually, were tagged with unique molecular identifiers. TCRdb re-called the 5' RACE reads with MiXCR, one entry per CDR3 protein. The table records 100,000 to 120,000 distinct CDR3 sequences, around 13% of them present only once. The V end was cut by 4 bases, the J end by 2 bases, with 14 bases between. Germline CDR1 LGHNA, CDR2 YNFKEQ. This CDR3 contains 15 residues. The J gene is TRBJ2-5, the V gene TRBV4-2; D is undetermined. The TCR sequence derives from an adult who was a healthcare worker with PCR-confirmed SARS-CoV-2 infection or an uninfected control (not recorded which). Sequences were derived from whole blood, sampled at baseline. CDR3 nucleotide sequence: TGTGCCAGCAGCCCCCGGCCGGTGGGGCAAGAGACCCAGTACTTC. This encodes CASSPRPVGQETQYF.